This TCR beta chain is from a study of control samples from healthy donors and cancer patients. V gave up 2 bases and J gave up 4 bases; unmatched junction bases: 4. The CDR3 consists of 15 residues. Germline-derived CDR1 and CDR2 are SEHNR and FQNEAQ (reference sequence). Repertoires were generated with immunoSEQ multiplex PCR, while TCRdb's copy carries only in-frame clones and drops some. The sample lists roughly 130,000 clones, 85% to 95% seen once, with 1.5% to 2% in the top ten. The TCR comes from a man aged 50 to 60 with head and neck cancer. V gene TRBV7-9 combines with J gene TRBJ1-3; TRBD1 aligns across 8 bases. Sequenced material: PBMCs. The CDR3 nucleotides read TGTGCCAGCAGCTTACAGGGGGCGATCGGAAACACCATATATTTT. Translated: CASSLQGAIGNTIYF. Looking up the rest from reference TRBV7-9 and TRBJ1-3 gives the full variable domain: DTGVSQNPRHKITKRGQNVTFRCDPISEHNRLYWYRQTLGQGPEFLTYFQNEAQLEKSRLLSDRFSAERPKGSFSTLEIQRTEQGDSAMYLCASSLQGAIGNTIYFGEGSWLTVV.